This passage covers 24 T cell receptor beta chains from one sample sequenced in a study of cytomegalovirus exposure and HLA in healthy donors. This PCR relied on a set of 60 Vbeta primers and 13 Jbeta primers. TCRdb's table, derived via immunoSEQ multiplex PCR, lists solely in-frame clones and lacks some. The sample records about 140,000 clones, roughly 76% being singletons. The sample comprised PBMCs. Receptor source: a female donor in good health and CMV-seronegative.

The V gene is TRBV10-3, the J gene TRBJ1-6, with D perhaps matching TRBD1 (5 bases). The CDR3 has 15 residues. The germline gives CDR1 ENHRY, CDR2 SYGVKD. Trimming cost V 0 bases and J 10 bases, with 13 bases left between them. CDR3 nucleotide sequence: TGTGCCATCAGTGAGTCGGCAGGGACTGGGTCACCCCTCCACTTT. As protein: CAISESAGTGSPLHF.

CDR3 DNA sequence: TGCGCCAGCAGTGAGAAGACAGGGGAGGAAGCTTTCTTT. It specifies CASSEKTGEEAFF. The chain is built from TRBV10-1 and TRBJ1-1; 8 bases line up with TRBD1. Germline-derived CDR1 and CDR2 are WNHNN and SYGVQD (reference sequence). The CDR3 has 13 amino acids. V shed 2 bases and J 8 bases; nucleotides not matched to a gene: 4.

CDR3 amino acids: CASSLWGYYEQYF. As DNA, the CDR3 is TGTGCCAGCAGCTTGTGGGGCTACTACGAGCAGTACTTC. The chain couples TRBV5-4 to TRBJ2-7; tentatively, D is TRBD1 (5 bases). V was pared by 1 base and J by 3 bases, with 8 bases between. The CDR3 is 13 residues long. Germline V CDR1 and CDR2: SGHNT, YYREEE (reference sequence).

The V gene is TRBV25-1, the J gene TRBJ2-5, with 7 bases matching TRBD1. V gave up 5 bases and J gave up 5 bases; unmatched junction bases: 8. This CDR3 has 14 residues. Looked up from germline, CDR1 is MGHDK and CDR2 is SYGVNS. The CDR3 nucleotides are TGTGCCAGCAGTCGCTTGACAGGGATCGAGACCCAGTACTTC. Translation gives CASSRLTGIETQYF. The variable domain in full, completed from reference TRBV25-1 and TRBJ2-5, reads EADIYQTPRYLVIGTGKKITLECSQTMGHDKMYWYQQDPGMELHLIHYSYGVNSTEKGDLSSESTVSRIRTEHFPLTLESARPSHTSQYLCASSRLTGIETQYFGPGTRLLVL.

The chain joins TRBV29-1 to TRBJ2-1; 14 bases are a match to TRBD2. This CDR3 spans 15 amino acids. V was pared by 3 bases and J by 6 bases, with 4 bases of the junction left unmatched. Germline values: CDR1 SQVTM, CDR2 ANQGSEA. CDR3 sequence: CSVEWTSGGFNEQFF. The DNA for the CDR3 is TGCAGCGTTGAGTGGACTAGCGGGGGGTTCAATGAGCAGTTCTTC.

This chain links TRBV7-3 with TRBJ2-3; unclear D gene. V lost 2 bases and J 6 bases, leaving 12 bases between the germline ends. This CDR3 is built from 14 residues. Germline V lookup: CDR1 SGHTA, CDR2 FQGTGA. The CDR3, as DNA: TGTGCCAGCAGCTTAGTGTTAGCATCCGATACGCAGTATTTT. As protein: CASSLVLASDTQYF.

This chain connects TRBV7-3 to TRBJ2-3, with TRBD2 matching 12 bases. Germline V gene data show CDR1 as SGHTA and CDR2 as FQGTGA. CDR3 size: 15 residues. The J segment lost 4 bases and the V segment lost 6 bases, leaving 5 bases of the junction unmatched. The CDR3 DNA follows: TGTGCCAGCAGTCCTAGCGGGAGGGCCGCAGATACGCAGTATTTT. Translating gives CASSPSGRAADTQYF.

The rearrangement uses TRBV7-3 and TRBJ1-1, with D unclear. Germline CDR1 SGHTA, CDR2 FQGTGA. The CDR3 runs 15 residues. Trimming cost V 0 bases and J 1 base, with 9 bases left between them. The CDR3 DNA reads TGTGCCAGCAGCTTAACCCGCCTAGGGAACACTGAAGCTTTCTTT. Residues: CASSLTRLGNTEAFF.

The chain combines TRBV9 with TRBJ2-1, with D perhaps TRBD2 (6 bases). V gave up 1 base and J gave up 3 bases, with 11 bases separating them. The CDR3 has 15 residues. Germline CDR1 reads SGDLS; CDR2 reads YYNGEE. The CDR3 DNA reads TGTGCCAGCAGCGTAAGCGGGCTCATCTACAATGAGCAGTTCTTC. This translates into CASSVSGLIYNEQFF.

As regards this clone: Distinct nucleotide sequences in the sample also encode this CDR3. The V gene is TRBV13, the J gene TRBJ1-2; TRBD1 aligns across 7 bases. The CDR3 is 13 residues long. The germline V gene encodes CDR1 PRHDT and CDR2 FYEKMQ (reference sequence). The ends lost 4 bases at V and 5 bases at J; junction bases unmatched: 4. Here the CDR3 reads CASSSQGSYGYTF. The DNA for the CDR3 is TGTGCCAGCAGCTCACAGGGGAGTTATGGCTACACCTTC.

The chain has TRBV7-5 and TRBJ2-3; TRBD1, as called in the table, went unchecked against the DNA. TRBV7-5 is tagged as a pseudogene. The CDR3 is 18 residues long. The CDR3 here is CARSSLSPSGTGADTQYF. In DNA, the CDR3 is TGTGCCAGAAGCTCCCTCTCCCCCTCCGGGACAGGGGCAGATACGCAGTATTTT.

This sequence joins TRBV13 and TRBJ1-1, with TRBD1 as a possible D gene (6 bases). This CDR3 comprises 17 residues. Germline CDR1 reads PRHDT; CDR2 reads FYEKMQ (reference sequence). V lost 5 bases and J lost 3, with 22 bases in between. The CDR3 is CASSPEPQTGGYTEAFF. In DNA, the CDR3 is TGTGCCAGCAGCCCAGAACCCCAGACAGGCGGGTACACTGAAGCTTTCTTT. The complete variable domain, with remaining parts taken from reference TRBV13 and TRBJ1-1, reads AAGVIQSPRHLIKEKRETATLKCYPIPRHDTVYWYQQGPGQDPQFLISFYEKMQSDKGSIPDRFSAQQFSDYHSELNMSSLELGDSALYFCASSPEPQTGGYTEAFFGQGTRLTVV.

CDR3 residues: CASSRSSYEQYF. Here the CDR3 DNA reads TGTGCCAGCAGCCGAAGCTCCTACGAGCAGTACTTC. This chain uses TRBV11-2 with TRBJ2-5; D remains ambiguous. The DNA end is a closer match to TRBJ2-7, so the J assignment may be wrong. This CDR3 has 12 residues. Germline-derived CDR1 and CDR2 are SGHAT and FQNNGV.

The J gene is TRBJ2-7, the V gene TRBV5-6; 7 bases line up with TRBD2. Germline values: CDR1 SGHDT, CDR2 YYEEEE. The V segment lost 5 bases and the J segment 3 bases; nucleotides outside the gene matches: 8. The CDR3 contains 14 residues. This CDR3 is CASRGLGGNYEQYF. CDR3 bases: TGTGCCAGCAGGGGTCTGGGGGGGAACTACGAGCAGTACTTC.

The chain combines TRBV28 with TRBJ2-5, with D possibly matching TRBD2 (7 bases). Looked up from germline, CDR1 is MDHEN and CDR2 is SYDVKM. Deletions cut 2 bases from V and 4 bases from J, with 17 bases between. The CDR3 extends over 16 amino acids. The CDR3 nucleotides are TGTGCCAGCAGTTTAGGGGGAGGGGGTAGACGAGAGACCCAGTACTTC. The encoded protein is CASSLGGGGRRETQYF.

The chain recombines TRBV5-1 with TRBJ2-1, with TRBD2 matching over 10 bases. Germline trimming cut 4 bases from V and 4 bases from J; bases unmatched to any gene: 8. The CDR3 has 16 amino acids. Germline CDR1 is SGHRS and CDR2 is YFSETQ. The CDR3 DNA reads as TGCGCCAGCAGCGCGGGAGCGGGAGGGAGTTACAATGAGCAGTTCTTC. It codes for CASSAGAGGSYNEQFF. Supplemented by reference TRBV5-1 and TRBJ2-1, the full variable domain reads KAGVTQTPRYLIKTRGQQVTLSCSPISGHRSVSWYQQTPGQGLQFLFEYFSETQRNKGNFPGRFSGRQFSNSRSEMNVSTLELGDSALYLCASSAGAGGSYNEQFFGPGTRLTVL.

This chain connects TRBV7-9 to TRBJ2-1; 14 bases fit TRBD2. Germline CDR1 and CDR2: SEHNR and FQNEAQ (reference sequence). Unmatched junction bases numbered 5, after V lost 5 bases and J lost 8 bases. The CDR3 has 15 amino acids. The chain's CDR3 is CASSLGLAGEDEQFF. CDR3 DNA: TGTGCCAGCAGCCTGGGACTAGCGGGGGAGGATGAGCAGTTCTTC.

V and J are TRBV27 and TRBJ2-7, with a weak D call TRBD1 (5 bases). The CDR3 loop spans 18 amino acids. V lost 4 bases and J lost 3, with 25 bases in between. Germline-derived CDR1 and CDR2 are MNHEY and SMNVEV (reference sequence). CDR3 protein: CASSSQMTAPQTHYEQYF. The CDR3 DNA follows: TGTGCCAGCAGTTCCCAAATGACAGCCCCCCAAACCCACTACGAGCAGTACTTC.

The chain joins TRBV5-1 to TRBJ2-7, with 9 bases matching TRBD1. With V trimmed by 4 bases and J by 4 bases, 12 bases remained unmatched. Germline CDR1 and CDR2: SGHRS and YFSETQ. CDR3 length: 16 amino acids. DNA for the CDR3: TGCGCCAGCAGCCCCCCAACCGGGACAGGGAATTACGAGCAGTACTTC. Amino acid sequence: CASSPPTGTGNYEQYF.

The chain joins TRBV5-1 to TRBJ2-6; D gene uncertain. CDR1 SGHRS and CDR2 YFSETQ come from the germline V gene. The CDR3 is 15 amino acids. Deletions cut 2 bases from V and 3 bases from J, with 9 bases between. CDR3 protein: CASSFNTLGANVLTF. CDR3 DNA sequence: TGCGCCAGCAGCTTTAACACCCTTGGGGCCAACGTCCTGACTTTC. The full variable domain, in which reference TRBV5-1 and TRBJ2-6 provide the parts outside the CDR3, is KAGVTQTPRYLIKTRGQQVTLSCSPISGHRSVSWYQQTPGQGLQFLFEYFSETQRNKGNFPGRFSGRQFSNSRSEMNVSTLELGDSALYLCASSFNTLGANVLTFGAGSRLTVL.

The chain combines TRBV6-6 with TRBJ2-2, with D possibly matching TRBD2 (5 bases). Germline V gives CDR1 MNHNY, CDR2 SVGAGI (reference sequence). CDR3 length equals 14 residues. The CDR3 coding sequence is TGTGCGGGGATGAGGGCCATGAACACCGGGGAGCTGTTTTTT. Translation gives CAGMRAMNTGELFF.

The rearrangement joins TRBV10-1 to TRBJ2-1; 10 bases agree with TRBD1. The CDR3 is 16 amino acids. V lost 3 bases and J lost 3; bases outside the gene matches: 5. The V gene's germline CDR1 is WNHNN and CDR2 SYGVQD (reference sequence). The CDR3 here is CASSETGQGRYNEQFF. The CDR3 DNA follows: TGCGCCAGCAGTGAAACGGGACAGGGGCGCTACAATGAGCAGTTCTTC.

The chain has TRBV4-2 and TRBJ2-5; TRBD2 aligns across 16 bases. CDR1 and CDR2 (germline): LGHNA, YNFKEQ. This CDR3 is built from 17 residues. With V trimmed by 4 bases and J by 5 bases, 7 bases remained unmatched. The CDR3 protein is CASSPTGLAGGQETQYF. CDR3 coding DNA: TGTGCCAGCAGCCCGACGGGACTAGCGGGGGGGCAGGAGACCCAGTACTTC.

The rearrangement uses TRBV10-1 and TRBJ2-7; 8 nucleotides align to TRBD2. The germline V gene has CDR1 WNHNN and CDR2 SYGVQD (reference sequence). The CDR3 contains 14 residues. V shed 3 bases, J shed 6 bases, and the junction held 7 bases outside the gene matches. The chain's CDR3 is CASSDRVAGGEQYF. The CDR3 coding sequence is TGCGCCAGCAGTGATCGCGTGGCGGGAGGCGAGCAGTACTTC.